This TCR beta chain was profiled in a study of blood T cell repertoires in COVID-19. Sequencing used immunoSEQ multiplex PCR; TCRdb keeps in-frame clones, though not all of them. The repertoire consists of approximately 160,000 clones, with 65% to 85% occurring once and the leading ten covering 3.6%. Cohorts were based on clinical histories the participants reported. CDR3 length: 16 amino acids. Trimming stripped 5 bases from V and 5 bases from J, with 20 bases between. CDR1 and CDR2 from the germline V gene are SGHAT and FQNNGV. The sample comprised PBMCs or T cells enriched from blood (not recorded which). This sequence joins TRBV11-2 and TRBJ2-3; D unresolved. This receptor was taken from a woman in her forties or fifties in a cohort exposed to, infected with or recovered from COVID-19 (not recorded which). The CDR3 loop reads CASSPYPTPLGDTQYF. The CDR3 DNA follows: TGTGCCAGCAGCCCCTACCCGACTCCACTCGGAGATACGCAGTATTTT.